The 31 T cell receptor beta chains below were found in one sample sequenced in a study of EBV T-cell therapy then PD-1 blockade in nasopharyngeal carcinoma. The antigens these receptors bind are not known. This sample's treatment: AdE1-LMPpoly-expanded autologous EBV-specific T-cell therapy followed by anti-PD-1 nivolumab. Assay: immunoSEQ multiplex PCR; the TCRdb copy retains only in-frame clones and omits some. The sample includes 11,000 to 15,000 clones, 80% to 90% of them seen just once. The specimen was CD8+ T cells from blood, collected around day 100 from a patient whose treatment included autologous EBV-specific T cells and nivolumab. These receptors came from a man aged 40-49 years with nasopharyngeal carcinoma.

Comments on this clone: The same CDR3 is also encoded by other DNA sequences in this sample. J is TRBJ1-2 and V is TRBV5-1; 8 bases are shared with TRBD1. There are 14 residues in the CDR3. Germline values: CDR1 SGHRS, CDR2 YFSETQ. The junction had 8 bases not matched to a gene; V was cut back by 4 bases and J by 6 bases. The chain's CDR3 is CASSLRGQGHGYTF. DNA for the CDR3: TGCGCCAGCAGCCTCCGTGGACAGGGCCATGGCTACACCTTC.

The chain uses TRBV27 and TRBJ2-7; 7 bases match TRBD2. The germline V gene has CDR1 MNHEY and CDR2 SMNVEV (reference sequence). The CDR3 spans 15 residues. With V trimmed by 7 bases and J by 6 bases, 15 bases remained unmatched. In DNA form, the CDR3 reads TGTGCCAGCAATATCCATTCCGGGACTATCGGCGAGCAGTACTTC. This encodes CASNIHSGTIGEQYF.

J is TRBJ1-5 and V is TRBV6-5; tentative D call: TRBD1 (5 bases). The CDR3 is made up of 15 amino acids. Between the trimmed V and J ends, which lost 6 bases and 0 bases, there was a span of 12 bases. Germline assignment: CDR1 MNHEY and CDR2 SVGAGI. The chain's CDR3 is CASSPPGISNQPQHF. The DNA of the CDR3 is TGTGCCAGCAGCCCCCCAGGGATTAGCAATCAGCCCCAGCATTTT.

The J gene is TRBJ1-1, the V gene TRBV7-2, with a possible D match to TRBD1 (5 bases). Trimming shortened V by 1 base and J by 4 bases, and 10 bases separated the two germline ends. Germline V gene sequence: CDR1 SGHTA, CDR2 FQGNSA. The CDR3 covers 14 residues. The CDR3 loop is CASSLGGGFTEAFF. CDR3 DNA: TGTGCCAGCAGCTTAGGGGGGGGGTTCACTGAAGCTTTCTTT.

Here the CDR3 DNA reads TGTGCCAGCAGCAAAATTGGGGGGGCCGGAGATACGCAGTATTTT. This sequence encodes CASSKIGGAGDTQYF. The rearrangement joins TRBV9 to TRBJ2-3; the D gene is possibly TRBD2 (7 bases). V dropped 4 bases and J dropped 5 bases, with 17 bases sitting between them. The germline V gene encodes CDR1 SGDLS and CDR2 YYNGEE. CDR3 length equals 15 residues.

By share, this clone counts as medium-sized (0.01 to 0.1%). In DNA form, the CDR3 reads TGTGCCAGCAGCCAATACAGGGGCGGGAATCAGCCCCAGCATTTT. Translation gives CASSQYRGGNQPQHF. The V and J genes are TRBV4-2 and TRBJ1-5; TRBD1 matches at 7 bases. The J segment lost 4 bases and the V segment lost 2 bases, leaving 5 bases of the junction unmatched. Germline V CDR1 and CDR2: LGHNA, YNFKEQ. The CDR3 consists of 15 residues.

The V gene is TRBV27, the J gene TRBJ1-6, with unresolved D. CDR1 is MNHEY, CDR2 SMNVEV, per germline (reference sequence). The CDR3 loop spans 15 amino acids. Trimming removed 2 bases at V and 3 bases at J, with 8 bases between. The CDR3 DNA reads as TGTGCCAGCAGTTTACAGGCCTTCTATAATTCACCCCTCCACTTT. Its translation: CASSLQAFYNSPLHF.

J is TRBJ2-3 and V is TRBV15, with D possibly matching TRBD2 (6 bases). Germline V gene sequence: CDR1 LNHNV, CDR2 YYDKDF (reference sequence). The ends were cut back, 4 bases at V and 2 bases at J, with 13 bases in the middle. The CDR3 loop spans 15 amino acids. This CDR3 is CATSKDIAATDTQYF. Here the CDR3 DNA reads TGTGCCACCAGCAAGGATATAGCGGCCACAGATACGCAGTATTTT.

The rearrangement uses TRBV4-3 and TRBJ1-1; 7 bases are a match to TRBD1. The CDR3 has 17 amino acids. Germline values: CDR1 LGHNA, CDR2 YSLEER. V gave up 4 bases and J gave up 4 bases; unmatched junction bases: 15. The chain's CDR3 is CASSLMGQGVEGTEAFF. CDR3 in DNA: TGCGCCAGCAGCCTCATGGGGCAGGGGGTGGAAGGCACTGAAGCTTTCTTT.

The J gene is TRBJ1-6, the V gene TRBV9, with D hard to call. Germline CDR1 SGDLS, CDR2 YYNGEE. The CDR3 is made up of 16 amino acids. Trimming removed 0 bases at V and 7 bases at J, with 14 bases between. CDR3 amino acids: CASSVGGPSWNSPLHF. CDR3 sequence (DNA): TGTGCCAGCAGCGTAGGAGGGCCCTCTTGGAATTCACCCCTCCACTTT.

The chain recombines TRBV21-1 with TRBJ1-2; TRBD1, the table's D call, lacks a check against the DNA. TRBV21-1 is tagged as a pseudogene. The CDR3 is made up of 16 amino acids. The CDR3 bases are TGTGCCAGCAGCAATTACACAGGGGGCGAACACTATGGCTACACCTTC. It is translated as CASSNYTGGEHYGYTF.

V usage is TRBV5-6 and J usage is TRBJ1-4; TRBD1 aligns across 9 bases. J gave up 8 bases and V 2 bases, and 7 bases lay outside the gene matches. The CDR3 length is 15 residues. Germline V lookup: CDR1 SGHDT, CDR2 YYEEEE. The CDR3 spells CASSFIRDREEKLFF. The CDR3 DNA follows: TGTGCCAGCAGCTTTATCCGGGACAGGGAAGAAAAACTGTTTTTT. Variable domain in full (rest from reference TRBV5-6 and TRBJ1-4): DAGVTQSPTHLIKTRGQQVTLRCSPKSGHDTVSWYQQALGQGPQFIFQYYEEEERQRGNFPDRFSGHQFPNYSSELNVNALLLGDSALYLCASSFIRDREEKLFFGSGTQLSVL.

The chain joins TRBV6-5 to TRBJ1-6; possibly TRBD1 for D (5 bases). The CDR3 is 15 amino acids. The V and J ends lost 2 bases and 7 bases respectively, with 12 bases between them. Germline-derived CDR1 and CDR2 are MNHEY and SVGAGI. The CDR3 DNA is TGTGCCAGCAGTTACGGGGCCGAAGGGAATTCACCCCTCCACTTT. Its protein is CASSYGAEGNSPLHF.

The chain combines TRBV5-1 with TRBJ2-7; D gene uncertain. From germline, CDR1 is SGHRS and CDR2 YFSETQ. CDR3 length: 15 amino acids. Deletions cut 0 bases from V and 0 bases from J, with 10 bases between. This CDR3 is CASSLGSGTSYEQYF. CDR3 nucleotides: TGCGCCAGCAGCTTGGGGTCGGGTACCTCCTACGAGCAGTACTTC.

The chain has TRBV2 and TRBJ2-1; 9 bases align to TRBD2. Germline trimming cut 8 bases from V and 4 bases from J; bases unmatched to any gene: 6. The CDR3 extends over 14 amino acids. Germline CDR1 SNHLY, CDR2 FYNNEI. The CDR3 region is CASPLAGGYNEQFF. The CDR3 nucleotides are TGTGCCAGCCCTTTGGCGGGGGGGTACAATGAGCAGTTCTTC.

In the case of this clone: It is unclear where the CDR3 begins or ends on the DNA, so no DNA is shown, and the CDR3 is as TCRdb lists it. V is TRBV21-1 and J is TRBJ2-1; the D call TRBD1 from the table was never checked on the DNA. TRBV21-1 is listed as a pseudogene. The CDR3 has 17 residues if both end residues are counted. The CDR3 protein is CASSKWGTGSSYNEQFF.

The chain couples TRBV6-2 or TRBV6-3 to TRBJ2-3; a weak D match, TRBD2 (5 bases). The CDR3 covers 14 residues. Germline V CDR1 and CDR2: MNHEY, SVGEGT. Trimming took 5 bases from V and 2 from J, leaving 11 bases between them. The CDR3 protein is CASSKAEATDTQYF. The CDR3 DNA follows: TGTGCCAGCAGTAAAGCGGAAGCCACAGATACGCAGTATTTT.

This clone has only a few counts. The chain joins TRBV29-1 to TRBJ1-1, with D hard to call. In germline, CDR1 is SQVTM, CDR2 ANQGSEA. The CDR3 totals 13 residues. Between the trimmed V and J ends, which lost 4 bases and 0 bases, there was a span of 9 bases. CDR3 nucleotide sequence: TGCAGCGTTGTAATCGGCCTGAACACTGAAGCTTTCTTT. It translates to CSVVIGLNTEAFF.

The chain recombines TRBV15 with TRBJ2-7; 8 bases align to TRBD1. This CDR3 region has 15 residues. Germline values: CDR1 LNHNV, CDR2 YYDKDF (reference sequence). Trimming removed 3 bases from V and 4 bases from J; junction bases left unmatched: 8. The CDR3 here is CATSRGGTGGYEQYF. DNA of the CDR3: TGTGCCACCAGCAGGGGCGGTACAGGGGGGTACGAGCAGTACTTC.

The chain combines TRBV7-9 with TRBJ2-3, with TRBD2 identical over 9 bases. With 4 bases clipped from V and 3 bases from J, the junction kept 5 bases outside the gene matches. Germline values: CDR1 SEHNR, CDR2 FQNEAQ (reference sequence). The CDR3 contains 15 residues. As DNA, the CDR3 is TGTGCCAGCAGCTCTTTAGCGGGGGAGACAGATACGCAGTATTTT. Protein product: CASSSLAGETDTQYF. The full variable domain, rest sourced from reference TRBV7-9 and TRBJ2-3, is DTGVSQNPRHKITKRGQNVTFRCDPISEHNRLYWYRQTLGQGPEFLTYFQNEAQLEKSRLLSDRFSAERPKGSFSTLEIQRTEQGDSAMYLCASSSLAGETDTQYFGPGTRLTVL.

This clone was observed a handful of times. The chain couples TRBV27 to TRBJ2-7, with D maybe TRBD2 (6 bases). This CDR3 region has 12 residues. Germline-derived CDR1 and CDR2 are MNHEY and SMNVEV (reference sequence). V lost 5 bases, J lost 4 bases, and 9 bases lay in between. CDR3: CASSHGSYEQYF. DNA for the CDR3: TGTGCCAGCAGTCACGGGAGTTACGAGCAGTACTTC.

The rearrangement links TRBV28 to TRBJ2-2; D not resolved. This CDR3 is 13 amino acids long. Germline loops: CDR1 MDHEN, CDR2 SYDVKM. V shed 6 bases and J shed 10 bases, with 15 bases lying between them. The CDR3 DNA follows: TGTGCCAGCAGCAAACCGGGTGGGCCGGAGCTGTTTTTT. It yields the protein CASSKPGGPELFF.

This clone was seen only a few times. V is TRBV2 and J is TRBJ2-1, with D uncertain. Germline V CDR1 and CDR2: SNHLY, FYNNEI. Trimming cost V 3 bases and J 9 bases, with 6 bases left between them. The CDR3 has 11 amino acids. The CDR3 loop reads CASSDLGEQFF. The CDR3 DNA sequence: TGTGCCAGCAGTGACTTGGGTGAGCAGTTCTTC. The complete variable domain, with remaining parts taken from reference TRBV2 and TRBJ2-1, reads EPEVTQTPSHQVTQMGQEVILRCVPISNHLYFYWYRQILGQKVEFLVSFYNNEISEKSEIFDDQFSVERPDGSNFTLKIRSTKLEDSAMYFCASSDLGEQFFGPGTRLTVL.

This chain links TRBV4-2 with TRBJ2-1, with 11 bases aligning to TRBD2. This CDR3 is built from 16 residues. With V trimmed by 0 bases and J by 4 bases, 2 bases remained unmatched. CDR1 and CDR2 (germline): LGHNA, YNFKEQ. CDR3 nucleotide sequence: TGTGCCAGCAGCCAAGATAGCGGGGGGGCTTACAATGAGCAGTTCTTC. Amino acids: CASSQDSGGAYNEQFF.

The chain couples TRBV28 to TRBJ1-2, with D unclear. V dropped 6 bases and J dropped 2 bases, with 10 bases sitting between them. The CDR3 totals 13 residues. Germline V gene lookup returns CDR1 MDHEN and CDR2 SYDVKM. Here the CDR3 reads CASRPDTNYGYTF. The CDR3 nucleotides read TGTGCCAGCAGACCAGATACGAACTATGGCTACACCTTC.

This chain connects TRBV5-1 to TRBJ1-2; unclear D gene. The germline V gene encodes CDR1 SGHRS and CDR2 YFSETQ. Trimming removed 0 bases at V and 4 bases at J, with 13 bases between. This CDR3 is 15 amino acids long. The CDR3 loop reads CASSLGAEPFYGYTF. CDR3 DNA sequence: TGCGCCAGCAGCTTGGGCGCAGAGCCCTTCTATGGCTACACCTTC.

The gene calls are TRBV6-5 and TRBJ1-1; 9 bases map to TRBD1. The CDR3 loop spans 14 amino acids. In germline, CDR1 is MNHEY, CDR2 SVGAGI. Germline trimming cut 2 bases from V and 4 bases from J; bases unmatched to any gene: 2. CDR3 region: CASSYETGGTEAFF. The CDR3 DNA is TGTGCCAGCAGTTACGAGACAGGGGGCACTGAAGCTTTCTTT.

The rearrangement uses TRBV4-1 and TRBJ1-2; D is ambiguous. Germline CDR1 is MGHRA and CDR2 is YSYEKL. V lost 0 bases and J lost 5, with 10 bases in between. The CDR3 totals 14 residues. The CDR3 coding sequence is TGCGCCAGCAGCCAAGAATCTGGGTGGTATGGCTACACCTTC. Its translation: CASSQESGWYGYTF.

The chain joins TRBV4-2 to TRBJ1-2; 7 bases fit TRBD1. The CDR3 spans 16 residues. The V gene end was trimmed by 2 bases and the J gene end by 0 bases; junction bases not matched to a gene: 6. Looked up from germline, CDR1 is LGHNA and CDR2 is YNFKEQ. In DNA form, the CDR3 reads TGTGCCAGCAGCCAAAATCAGGGGGTATCTAACTATGGCTACACCTTC. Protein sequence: CASSQNQGVSNYGYTF.

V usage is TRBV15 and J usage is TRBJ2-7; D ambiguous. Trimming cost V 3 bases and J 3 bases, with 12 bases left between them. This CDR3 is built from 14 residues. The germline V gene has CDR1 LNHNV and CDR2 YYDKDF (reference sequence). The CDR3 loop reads CATSSAGSFYEQYF. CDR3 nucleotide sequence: TGTGCCACCAGCAGCGCCGGGTCCTTCTACGAGCAGTACTTC.

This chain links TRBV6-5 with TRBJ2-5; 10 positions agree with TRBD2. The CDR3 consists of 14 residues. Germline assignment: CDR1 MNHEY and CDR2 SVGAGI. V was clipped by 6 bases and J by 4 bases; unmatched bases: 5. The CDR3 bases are TGTGCCAGCAGCCCAAGCGGGGGGGCAGAGACCCAGTACTTC. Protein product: CASSPSGGAETQYF.